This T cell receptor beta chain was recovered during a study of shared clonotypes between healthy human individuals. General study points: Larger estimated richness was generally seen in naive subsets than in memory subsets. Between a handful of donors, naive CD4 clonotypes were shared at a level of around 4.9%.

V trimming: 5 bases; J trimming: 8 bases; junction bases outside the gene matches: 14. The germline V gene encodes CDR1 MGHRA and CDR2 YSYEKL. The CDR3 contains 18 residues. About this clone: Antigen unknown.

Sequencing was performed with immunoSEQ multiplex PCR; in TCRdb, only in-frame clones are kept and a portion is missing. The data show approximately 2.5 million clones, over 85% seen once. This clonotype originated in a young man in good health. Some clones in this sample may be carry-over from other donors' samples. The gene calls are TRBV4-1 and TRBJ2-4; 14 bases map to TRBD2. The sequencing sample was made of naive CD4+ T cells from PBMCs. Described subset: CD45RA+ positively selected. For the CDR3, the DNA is TGCGCCAGCAGCTTAAGCCCGGGACTAGCGGGAGTACGGGACATTCAGTACTTC. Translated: CASSLSPGLAGVRDIQYF.